The next 32 T cell receptor beta chains were all read from a single sample in a study of T cell responses to AZD1222 COVID-19 vaccine (dated by TCRdb to the early 2020s). The time point label, as the study defines it: about 28 days (+/-7) after the second vaccine dose. Per the publication, the treatment or condition label means: meningococcal conjugate vaccine given as trial control. The method behind the library was the immunoSEQ multiplex PCR assay. TCRdb holds this immuneACCESS table with in-frame rearrangements only. Some clones are missing; in checked studies, unresolved V genes explain under half, and the rest has no known cause. For this sample there are over 120,000 clones; approximately 88% appear just once. Of the sample, approximately 5.1% falls within the top ten clones. The sample here was peripheral blood, taken 28 days after the second dose of the MenACWY control vaccine. The receptors come from an adult who received the MenACWY meningococcal vaccine as a control.

V and J are TRBV5-1 and TRBJ1-2, with 8 bases aligning to TRBD1. The germline CDR1 and CDR2 sequences are SGHRS and YFSETQ. This CDR3 is 13 amino acids long. Unmatched junction bases numbered 4, after V lost 2 bases and J lost 7 bases. Here the CDR3 reads CASSFSGGLGYTF. The CDR3 DNA is TGCGCCAGCAGCTTCTCAGGGGGCCTTGGCTACACCTTC.

This clone has just one count. The rearrangement joins TRBV18 to TRBJ2-1, with a possible D match to TRBD2 (6 bases). There are 15 residues in the CDR3. The V and J ends lost 0 bases and 4 bases respectively, with 10 bases between them. Germline V gives CDR1 KGHSH, CDR2 LQKENI. The CDR3 loop is CASSPPGRGYNEQFF. CDR3 sequence (DNA): TGTGCCAGCTCACCACCCGGACGGGGGTACAATGAGCAGTTCTTC.

The V and J genes are TRBV18 and TRBJ1-2; D ambiguous. In germline, CDR1 is KGHSH, CDR2 LQKENI. This CDR3 comprises 14 residues. Trimming pared 3 bases from V and 4 bases from J, leaving 12 bases between. CDR3: CASSPGSEFYGYTF. CDR3 bases: TGTGCCAGCTCACCTGGGTCAGAGTTCTATGGCTACACCTTC.

The chain is built from TRBV2 and TRBJ1-4; 9 bases are a match to TRBD1. Trimming cost V 6 bases and J 8 bases; bases outside gene matches: 7. Germline V gene data show CDR1 as SNHLY and CDR2 as FYNNEI. This CDR3 comprises 14 residues. CDR3 nucleotides: TGTGCCAGCAGCGGGACAGGGATTGGCGAAAAACTGTTTTTT. Its protein product is CASSGTGIGEKLFF.

The CDR3 loop is CASSSGTGGFYEQYF. Here the CDR3 DNA reads TGTGCCAGCAGTTCAGGGACAGGGGGGTTCTACGAGCAGTACTTC. The gene calls are TRBV5-4 and TRBJ2-7; 11 bases line up with TRBD1. The V gene's germline CDR1 is SGHNT and CDR2 YYREEE (reference sequence). The ends lost 5 bases at V and 3 bases at J; junction bases unmatched: 7. This CDR3 has 15 residues.

This clone was counted many times. The V and J genes are TRBV4-3 and TRBJ2-1; 9 bases line up with TRBD2. CDR3 length: 16 residues. Germline V gene data show CDR1 as LGHNA and CDR2 as YSLEER. The V and J ends lost 0 bases and 6 bases, in that order; junction bases with no gene match: 6. In DNA form, the CDR3 reads TGCGCCAGCAGCCAAGATCCAGCGGGAGGCCTCAATGAGCAGTTCTTC. It is translated as CASSQDPAGGLNEQFF.

This clone has a handful of counts. The rearrangement joins TRBV7-9 to TRBJ1-2, with TRBD1 as a possible D gene (5 bases). The CDR3 contains 14 residues. Germline CDR1 reads SEHNR; CDR2 reads FQNEAQ (reference sequence). The V end was cut by 6 bases, the J end by 3 bases, with 14 bases between. CDR3: CASRLGESYYGYTF. The CDR3 DNA reads as TGTGCCAGCAGACTAGGGGAATCGTACTATGGCTACACCTTC. The whole variable domain, filled in from reference TRBV7-9 and TRBJ1-2, reads DTGVSQNPRHKITKRGQNVTFRCDPISEHNRLYWYRQTLGQGPEFLTYFQNEAQLEKSRLLSDRFSAERPKGSFSTLEIQRTEQGDSAMYLCASRLGESYYGYTFGSGTRLTVV.

This sequence joins TRBV18 and TRBJ2-2, with D perhaps TRBD2 (7 bases). This CDR3 has 16 amino acids. Germline V lookup: CDR1 KGHSH, CDR2 LQKENI. V gave up 0 bases and J gave up 4 bases, with 12 bases separating them. The CDR3 here is CASSPPQGGGTGELFF. CDR3 DNA sequence: TGTGCCAGCTCACCACCCCAGGGAGGGGGCACCGGGGAGCTGTTTTTT.

This clone was counted only a few times. The chain joins TRBV18 to TRBJ2-7, with no clear D. Trimming stripped 3 bases from V and 3 bases from J, with 9 bases between. CDR1 KGHSH and CDR2 LQKENI come from the germline V gene. The CDR3 is 13 residues long. CDR3 region: CASSPPENYEQYF. For the CDR3, the DNA is TGTGCCAGCTCACCTCCGGAAAACTACGAGCAGTACTTC. Looking up the rest from reference TRBV18 and TRBJ2-7 gives the full variable domain: NAGVMQNPRHLVRRRGQEARLRCSPMKGHSHVYWYRQLPEEGLKFMVYLQKENIIDESGMPKERFSAEFPKEGPSILRIQQVVRGDSAAYFCASSPPENYEQYFGPGTRLTVT.

This chain links TRBV5-1 with TRBJ2-5; 8 bases map to TRBD2. The CDR3 has 16 residues. V lost 3 bases to trimming and J lost 3 bases; unmatched junction nucleotides: 10. Germline V gene lookup returns CDR1 SGHRS and CDR2 YFSETQ. This chain's CDR3 is CASSSLAVTGKETQYF. CDR3 nucleotide sequence: TGCGCCAGCAGCTCACTAGCGGTGACGGGGAAAGAGACCCAGTACTTC.

J is TRBJ2-4 and V is TRBV5-1; TRBD1 matches 7 bases. The CDR3 has 14 residues. Germline CDR1 SGHRS, CDR2 YFSETQ. J gave up 7 bases and V 5 bases, and 9 bases lay outside the gene matches. CDR3 DNA sequence: TGCGCCAGCAGGAGCGGAGACAGGGCGAACATTCAGTACTTC. Translation gives CASRSGDRANIQYF.

The J gene is TRBJ1-5, the V gene TRBV4-3; D may be TRBD1 (6 bases). Germline values: CDR1 LGHNA, CDR2 YSLEER. The length of the CDR3 is 16 residues. Trimming pared 1 base from V and 2 bases from J, leaving 12 bases between. The CDR3 loop is CASSQGTGMGNQPQHF. CDR3 DNA: TGCGCCAGCAGCCAAGGCACAGGGATGGGCAATCAGCCCCAGCATTTT.

The genes are TRBV19 and TRBJ1-5, with 8 bases identical to TRBD1. The CDR3 has 17 amino acids. Per the germline V gene, CDR1 is LNHDA and CDR2 is SQIVND (reference sequence). The ends lost 5 bases at V and 4 bases at J; junction bases unmatched: 13. The chain's CDR3 is CASSPNPGQADNQPQHF. The CDR3 bases are TGTGCCAGTAGTCCCAACCCGGGACAGGCGGATAATCAGCCCCAGCATTTT.

This clone was seen just once. The V and J genes are TRBV19 and TRBJ1-5, with D unclear. Per germline, CDR1 LNHDA and CDR2 SQIVND (reference sequence). Trimming removed 2 bases from V and 1 base from J, with 6 bases in between. The CDR3 totals 14 residues. The CDR3: CASSIWQSNQPQHF. The CDR3 DNA reads as TGTGCCAGTAGTATATGGCAGAGCAATCAGCCCCAGCATTTT.

V and J are TRBV18 and TRBJ1-6; TRBD1 might be the D (5 bases). V shed 4 bases and J shed 11 bases, with 12 bases lying between them. There are 13 residues in the CDR3. Germline V gene lookup returns CDR1 KGHSH and CDR2 LQKENI. The CDR3 region is CASSRDGVTPLHF. The CDR3 region has the DNA TGTGCCAGCTCACGGGACGGGGTGACACCCCTCCACTTT. The full variable domain, completed using reference TRBV18 and TRBJ1-6, is NAGVMQNPRHLVRRRGQEARLRCSPMKGHSHVYWYRQLPEEGLKFMVYLQKENIIDESGMPKERFSAEFPKEGPSILRIQQVVRGDSAAYFCASSRDGVTPLHFGNGTRLTVT.

The chain joins TRBV5-4 to TRBJ2-3; D not resolved. Germline V lookup: CDR1 SGHNT, CDR2 YYREEE (reference sequence). Trimming removed 0 bases from V and 0 bases from J, with 8 bases in between. The CDR3 length is 15 residues. The CDR3 protein is CASSLAVASTDTQYF. The CDR3 DNA sequence: TGTGCCAGCAGCTTGGCAGTGGCGAGCACAGATACGCAGTATTTT.

The chain has TRBV19 and TRBJ1-6, with 7 bases lining up with TRBD1. J lost 7 bases, V lost 7 bases, and 10 bases had no gene match. This CDR3 has 15 residues. Germline V gene lookup returns CDR1 LNHDA and CDR2 SQIVND (reference sequence). The CDR3 DNA sequence: TGTGCCAGTACCTACAGGGGTGATGTAAATTCACCCCTCCACTTT. It translates to CASTYRGDVNSPLHF.

In DNA form, the CDR3 reads TGTGCCAGTAGTATTAGGCAAAATCGCAATCAGCCCCAGCATTTT. It encodes CASSIRQNRNQPQHF. This rearrangement joins TRBV19 to TRBJ1-5; the D is unclear. This CDR3 region has 15 residues. V gave up 3 bases and J gave up 2 bases, with 11 bases separating them. Germline V gene data show CDR1 as LNHDA and CDR2 as SQIVND (reference sequence).

This CDR3 is CASSYGQGALRYEKLFF. In DNA form, the CDR3 reads TGTGCCAGCAGCTATGGACAGGGGGCGCTTCGGTATGAAAAACTGTTTTTT. The chain carries TRBV3-1 (or the pseudogene TRBV3-2) and TRBJ1-4; TRBD1 aligns across 11 bases. Germline V gene lookup returns CDR1 LGHDT and CDR2 YNNKEL (reference sequence). V shed 5 bases, J shed 6 bases, and the junction held 11 bases outside the gene matches. CDR3 size: 17 residues.

The chain combines TRBV2 with TRBJ2-5; 14 bases are shared with TRBD2. There are 18 residues in the CDR3. The germline gives CDR1 SNHLY, CDR2 FYNNEI. Trimming cost V 3 bases and J 4 bases; bases outside gene matches: 10. The DNA of the CDR3 is TGTGCCAGCAGTGACGGACTAGCGGGGGGCGGTATGTTAGAGACCCAGTACTTC. The encoded protein is CASSDGLAGGGMLETQYF.

The chain combines TRBV4-3 with TRBJ1-3; 7 nucleotides line up with TRBD1. Losses at the gene ends were 4 bases for V and 1 base for J; bases not matched to a gene: 10. Germline assignment: CDR1 LGHNA and CDR2 YSLEER. The CDR3 contains 17 residues. In DNA, the CDR3 is TGCGCCAGCAGCCTTAAACAGGGGTATTGGTCTGGAAACACCATATATTTT. It codes for CASSLKQGYWSGNTIYF.

The chain links TRBV7-9 to TRBJ2-5; D is perhaps TRBD2 (5 bases). V was clipped by 1 base and J by 7 bases, with 10 bases between them. The CDR3 totals 13 residues. Germline V gene lookup returns CDR1 SEHNR and CDR2 FQNEAQ (reference sequence). CDR3 protein: CASSLESLATQYF. CDR3 bases: TGTGCCAGCAGCTTAGAGTCGCTAGCGACCCAGTACTTC.

This chain links TRBV27 with TRBJ2-1; D unresolved. V lost 4 bases, J lost 0 bases, and 7 bases lay in between. The CDR3 contains 14 residues. From germline, CDR1 is MNHEY and CDR2 SMNVEV (reference sequence). In nucleotides, the CDR3 is TGTGCCAGCAGTTCCAGCAGCTCCTACAATGAGCAGTTCTTC. Its protein product is CASSSSSSYNEQFF.

The chain links TRBV10-3 to TRBJ2-7; D call uncertain. Germline V gene sequence: CDR1 ENHRY, CDR2 SYGVKD. The V and J ends lost 4 bases and 4 bases respectively, with 5 bases between them. The CDR3 is made up of 11 amino acids. DNA for the CDR3: TGTGCCATCAGTGTAGAGTACGAGCAGTACTTC. Its protein product is CAISVEYEQYF.

CDR3 sequence (DNA): TGCGCCAGCAGCCACACTCCAGGGTTTGAGTCCTACGAGCAGTACTTC. It encodes CASSHTPGFESYEQYF. The chain uses TRBV4-1 and TRBJ2-7, with D maybe TRBD1 (5 bases). This CDR3 region has 16 residues. V was trimmed by 3 bases and J by 1 base, leaving 16 bases between them. CDR1 is MGHRA and CDR2 is YSYEKL in the germline V gene.

The chain uses TRBV18 and TRBJ1-5, with D uncertain. CDR3 length: 13 residues. Per germline, CDR1 KGHSH and CDR2 LQKENI. V lost 4 bases and J 0 bases, leaving 4 bases between the germline ends. CDR3 sequence reads: CASSLSSNQPQHF. As DNA, the CDR3 is TGTGCCAGCTCACTAAGTAGCAATCAGCCCCAGCATTTT.

The chain joins TRBV10-1 to TRBJ2-1, with D perhaps TRBD2 (6 bases). The V gene lost 9 bases and the J gene lost 0 bases, with 18 bases spanning the gap. This CDR3 comprises 16 residues. Germline V CDR1 and CDR2: WNHNN, SYGVQD (reference sequence). CDR3 protein: CARTHVGRTSYNEQFF. As DNA, the CDR3 is TGCGCCAGAACCCACGTCGGGAGAACCTCCTACAATGAGCAGTTCTTC.

The chain carries TRBV2 and TRBJ1-4; D gene ambiguous. V was trimmed by 6 bases and J by 0 bases, leaving 5 bases between them. CDR3 length: 13 amino acids. Per the germline V gene, CDR1 is SNHLY and CDR2 is FYNNEI. The CDR3 protein is CASSLSTNEKLFF. CDR3 DNA: TGTGCCAGCAGCCTTTCAACTAATGAAAAACTGTTTTTT.

The chain employs TRBV6-5 and TRBJ1-3; tentative D call: TRBD1 (5 bases). The V gene lost 5 bases and the J gene lost 0 bases, with 11 bases spanning the gap. Germline CDR1 is MNHEY and CDR2 is SVGAGI. There are 15 residues in the CDR3. The CDR3 DNA reads TGTGCCAGCAGTCCTACCAGGGCCTCTGGAAACACCATATATTTT. This gives the protein CASSPTRASGNTIYF.

The V call is TRBV29-1, the J call TRBJ2-1; tentative D call: TRBD2 (10 bases). The V gene's germline CDR1 is SQVTM and CDR2 ANQGSEA. This CDR3 has 16 amino acids. Trimming took off 7 bases at V and 5 bases at J, with 24 bases between the two ends. CDR3: CSARQGGLAGDNEQFF. The CDR3 DNA is TGCAGCGCAAGACAGGGGGGGCTAGCGGGAGACAATGAGCAGTTCTTC.

The chain has TRBV27 and TRBJ2-3, with D perhaps assigned TRBD1 or TRBD2 (5 bases each). The V end was cut by 5 bases, the J end by 4 bases, with 16 bases between. The CDR3 loop spans 15 amino acids. Germline assignment: CDR1 MNHEY and CDR2 SMNVEV (reference sequence). This CDR3 is CASSHLRESSDTQYF. The DNA of the CDR3 is TGTGCCAGCAGTCACCTCAGGGAGTCCTCAGATACGCAGTATTTT.

The rearrangement joins TRBV10-3 to TRBJ1-2, with 7 bases aligning to TRBD1. The CDR3 sequence is 13 residues long. The junction had 9 bases not matched to a gene; V was cut back by 6 bases and J by 8 bases. Germline-derived CDR1 and CDR2 are ENHRY and SYGVKD. CDR3 bases: TGTGCCATCAGCCAAGACAGGGTTAAGGGCTACACCTTC. It specifies CAISQDRVKGYTF.